A selection of T cell receptor beta chains follows, all from one sample in a study of T cell repertoires in cytomegalovirus infection. TCRdb re-called the reads with MiXCR, one entry per CDR3 protein. There are around 530,000 distinct CDR3 sequences in the sample; less than 30% occur only once, and around 13% lies in the top ten. Material: PBMCs. Every receptor here comes from a human donor in good health (CMV status not recorded). Some clones in this sample may be carry-over from other donors' samples. The CDR3 runs from the conserved cysteine through the conserved F or W. Fields, in order: V gene, clone size, J gene, D gene, CDR3 DNA, CDR3 protein. D genes are given only for firm matches. For some rows the clone size is stated as once, few or many, or as a class when expanded; others skip it.

>TRBV19|few|TRBJ2-5|.
TGTGCCAGTAGTATGGAGTGGGGGGACAGCCAAGAGACCCAGTACTTC
CASSMEWGDSQETQYF
>TRBV6-2/TRBV6-3|few|TRBJ1-5|TRBD1
TGTGCCAGCACCTTGGGGACAGGGGATCAGCCCCAGCATTTT
CASTLGTGDQPQHF
>TRBV10-3|.|TRBJ2-2|.
TGTGCCACGATGGACGGGGCGGCGGACACCGGGGAGCTGTTTTTT
CATMDGAADTGELFF
>TRBV19|.|TRBJ2-1|TRBD1
TGTGCCAGTAGTATAGGGACAGGGTCAATCACGTTCAGCAATGAGCAGTTCTTC
CASSIGTGSITFSNEQFF
>TRBV3-1|.|TRBJ2-4|.
TGTGCCAGCAGCCAAGCAGAAAACATTCAGTACTTC
CASSQAENIQYF
>TRBV3-1|.|TRBJ2-1|TRBD2
TGTGCCAGCAAAAGGGGACTAGCGGATGGGGATGAGCAGTTCTTC
CASKRGLADGDEQFF
>TRBV5-4|few|TRBJ2-2|.
TGTGCCAGCAACCTGAAAGGGGGGCCCGGGGAGCTGTTTTTT
CASNLKGGPGELFF
>TRBV7-9|.|TRBJ1-2|TRBD1
TGTGCCAGCAGCTCAGGGGGGAATGGCTACACCTTC
CASSSGGNGYTF
>TRBV7-2|few|TRBJ1-2|TRBD1
TGTGCCAGCAGCTTAGAAGTGACAGGGGGAGGTGGTGGCTACACCTTC
CASSLEVTGGGGGYTF
>TRBV29-1|few|TRBJ2-1|TRBD2
TGCAGCGCCCCGGGACTAGCGGAAAACAATGAGCAGTTCTTC
CSAPGLAENNEQFF
>TRBV28|few|TRBJ2-1|.
TGTGCCAGCACCACCGCCACGCGGCAGAGCTCCTACAATGAGCAGTTCTTC
CASTTATRQSSYNEQFF
>TRBV4-1|.|TRBJ2-3|.
TGCGCCAGCAGCCGAATGTACACAGATACGCAGTATTTT
CASSRMYTDTQYF
>TRBV19|.|TRBJ1-5|.
TGTGCCAGTAGTTTCCCCCCGGGAATCGGCAATCAGCCCCAGCATTTT
CASSFPPGIGNQPQHF
>TRBV7-3|.|TRBJ2-2|.
TGTGCCAGCAGTTCATGGGACCTTGACACCGGGGAGCTGTTTTTT
CASSSWDLDTGELFF
>TRBV4-1|few|TRBJ2-2|.
TGCGCCAGCAGCCAAGATCGGGTGGCCGGGGAGCTGTTTTTT
CASSQDRVAGELFF
>TRBV14|.|TRBJ2-7|.
TGTGCCAGCAGCCAGAAGCCCGACTACGACGAGCAGTACTTC
CASSQKPDYDEQYF
>TRBV29-1|.|TRBJ2-5|TRBD1
TGCAGCGTTGAGTTTACCGGGACAGGGGGCCTGGAGACCCAGTACTTC
CSVEFTGTGGLETQYF
>TRBV28|.|TRBJ2-5|.
TGTGCCAGCAGTCCACAGGGAAACCAAGAGACCCAGTACTTC
CASSPQGNQETQYF
>TRBV24-1|few|TRBJ2-3|.
TGTGCCACCAGTGATTTCGTAGGTGATACGCAGTATTTT
CATSDFVGDTQYF
>TRBV12-5|few|TRBJ1-5|.
TGTGCTAGTGGCGCAACCTTACAGGGATATAGCAATCAGCCCCAGCATTTT
CASGATLQGYSNQPQHF
>TRBV7-2|many|TRBJ2-2|.
TGTGCCAGCAGACTCGGGACACGGCCCACCGGGGAGCTGTTTTTT
CASRLGTRPTGELFF
>TRBV7-2|many|TRBJ2-4|.
TGTGCCAGCAGCCGGAAACAAAACATTCAGTACTTC
CASSRKQNIQYF
>TRBV19|.|TRBJ1-1|.
TGTGCCAGTACCCTAGACAGGAACCTTGAAGCTTTCTTT
CASTLDRNLEAFF
>TRBV12-3/TRBV12-4|.|TRBJ2-5|TRBD2
TGTGCCAGCAGCAAGTTGGGGGGGAGTCAAGAGACCCAGTACTTC
CASSKLGGSQETQYF
>TRBV6-6|few|TRBJ1-2|.
TGTGCCAGCAGTTATCTGGGGGCGGAGGGCTACACCTTC
CASSYLGAEGYTF
>TRBV5-4|many|TRBJ2-1|TRBD2
TGTGCCAGCAGCTTACAAGCGGGAGGTTACAATGAGCAGTTCTTC
CASSLQAGGYNEQFF
>TRBV20-1|few|TRBJ2-7|.
TGCAGTGCTCGGGCTGCGGGGTACGAGCAGTACTTC
CSARAAGYEQYF
>TRBV10-2|.|TRBJ1-2|TRBD1
TGCGCCAGCAGTGAGGCCGGGACAGTTGGGGATGGCTACACCTTC
CASSEAGTVGDGYTF
>TRBV28|few|TRBJ2-1|.
TGTGCCAGCAGGAGAAACAATGAGCAGTTCTTC
CASRRNNEQFF
>TRBV12-3/TRBV12-4|many|TRBJ2-1|TRBD1
TGTGCCAGCAGACAACCTACAGGGGACGCCTACAATGAGCAGTTCTTC
CASRQPTGDAYNEQFF
>TRBV19|few|TRBJ2-6|.
TGTGCCAGTAGTTCTGACAATGGGGCCAACGTCCTGACTTTC
CASSSDNGANVLTF
>TRBV7-2|few|TRBJ2-2|.
TGTGCCAGCAGCGCGATAGAAGGCGGGGAGCTGTTTTTT
CASSAIEGGELFF
>TRBV19|many|TRBJ1-1|TRBD1
TGTGCCATTTCGGGACAGGGGGTAACTGAAGCTTTCTTT
CAISGQGVTEAFF
>TRBV28|.|TRBJ2-1|TRBD2
TGTGCCAGCAGTGGGGACTGGCCAGCGGGAGGAGGGACCTACAATGAGCAGTTCTTC
CASSGDWPAGGGTYNEQFF
>TRBV20-1|.|TRBJ1-5|.
TGCAGTGCTAGAGACCCTCCGATTGGAGGGGGGAATCAGCCCCAGCATTTT
CSARDPPIGGGNQPQHF